A selection of T cell receptor beta chains follows, all from one sample in a study of cytomegalovirus exposure and HLA in healthy donors. Measured with immunoSEQ multiplex PCR; TCRdb has only the in-frame clones, and not every one. The data hold about 160,000 clones, with roughly 83% observed a single time. Material for sequencing was PBMCs. Source of these receptors: a woman under 30 in good health and CMV-seronegative. Each CDR3 is given with its conserved first and last residue. The order of the fields is clone size, V gene, J gene, D gene, CDR3 protein, CDR3 DNA. The D gene is left open where the match is weak. For some rows the clone size is stated as once, few or many, or as a class when expanded; others skip it.

>-|TRBV6-1|TRBJ1-5|-
CASSGTPQQPQHF
TGTGCCAGCAGCGGGACACCCCAACAGCCCCAGCATTTT
>-|TRBV6-1|TRBJ1-2|-
CASSVEQGRRYGYTF
TGTGCCAGCAGTGTGGAACAGGGAAGAAGATATGGCTACACCTTC
>-|TRBV5-1|TRBJ1-4|TRBD1
CASSFRTGDGEKLFF
TGCGCCAGCAGCTTCCGGACAGGGGACGGGGAAAAACTGTTTTTT
>-|TRBV19|TRBJ1-5|TRBD1
CASSTDRGNQPQHF
TGTGCCAGTAGTACCGACAGGGGCAATCAGCCCCAGCATTTT
>-|TRBV19|TRBJ2-7|-
CANQGRAIYEQYF
TGTGCCAACCAAGGCAGGGCCATCTACGAGCAGTACTTC
>-|TRBV5-6|TRBJ2-1|TRBD2
CASSFIASGGREQFF
TGTGCCAGCAGCTTCATTGCTAGCGGGGGTCGGGAGCAGTTCTTC
>once|TRBV28|TRBJ1-5|-
CASSAGNQPQHF
TGTGCCAGCAGCGCGGGGAATCAGCCCCAGCATTTT
>-|TRBV5-4|TRBJ2-5|TRBD2
CASSRGGSKETQYF
TGTGCCAGCAGCCGGGGAGGGTCGAAAGAGACCCAGTACTTC
>-|TRBV9|TRBJ1-1|TRBD1
CASSTLTGGRGEAFF
TGTGCCAGCAGCACATTGACAGGGGGCAGGGGTGAAGCTTTCTTT
>few|TRBV6-4|TRBJ1-2|TRBD1
CASSAEDRGEYGYTF
TGTGCCAGCAGTGCAGAGGACAGGGGGGAATATGGCTACACCTTC
>once|TRBV6-1|TRBJ1-1|TRBD1
CASSEISQGAFGAFF
TGTGCCAGCAGTGAAATCAGCCAGGGGGCTTTCGGGGCTTTCTTT
>-|TRBV29-1|TRBJ1-1|TRBD1
CSVGGGQGKFVDTEAFF
TGCAGCGTAGGGGGGGGACAGGGGAAATTTGTGGACACTGAAGCTTTCTTT
>-|TRBV28|TRBJ2-3|TRBD2
CATRGLAGGLDTQYF
TGTGCCACGAGGGGGCTAGCGGGGGGTCTGGATACGCAGTATTTT
>once|TRBV7-8|TRBJ2-7|-
CASSLAVVALSSYEQYF
TGTGCCAGCAGCTTAGCGGTGGTAGCCCTCAGCTCCTACGAGCAGTACTTC
>-|TRBV7-8|TRBJ2-2|TRBD2
CASSFSGLAGVGELFF
TGTGCCAGCAGCTTTTCGGGACTAGCGGGGGTAGGGGAGCTGTTTTTT
>-|TRBV6-1|TRBJ2-1|-
CASSETGQINEQFF
TGTGCCAGCAGTGAAACAGGACAGATCAATGAGCAGTTCTTC
>-|TRBV4-1|TRBJ2-2|TRBD2
CASSPWTSEGTGELFF
TGCGCCAGCAGCCCTTGGACTAGCGAGGGCACCGGGGAGCTGTTTTTT
>-|TRBV27|TRBJ2-1|-
CASTGGYKDNEQFF
TGTGCCAGCACCGGGGGTTATAAGGACAATGAGCAGTTCTTC
>-|TRBV2|TRBJ1-1|TRBD1
CASSLQGYTEAFF
TGTGCCAGCAGCCTACAGGGGTACACTGAAGCTTTCTTT
>-|TRBV5-4|TRBJ2-2|-
CASSYYRGSGELFF
TGTGCCAGCAGCTACTACCGAGGGTCCGGGGAGCTGTTTTTT
>-|TRBV7-2|TRBJ2-1|TRBD1
CASSVEGTGGYNEQFF
TGTGCCAGCAGCGTCGAAGGGACAGGGGGGTACAATGAGCAGTTCTTC
>-|TRBV5-1|TRBJ2-3|-
CASRFGDTQYF
TGCGCCAGCAGGTTCGGTGATACGCAGTATTTT
>-|TRBV28|TRBJ1-6|-
CASSLGRADSPLHF
TGTGCCAGCAGCCTTGGGAGGGCGGATTCACCCCTCCACTTT
>-|TRBV21-1|TRBJ2-4|-
CASTPKGVAKNIQYF
TGTGCCAGCACCCCCAAAGGGGTAGCCAAAAACATTCAGTACTTC
>-|TRBV19|TRBJ2-5|-
CASSSGGAVAETQYF
TGTGCCAGTAGTAGTGGGGGGGCCGTCGCAGAGACCCAGTACTTC
>-|TRBV6-5|TRBJ2-7|-
CASSAWGVAYEQYF
TGTGCCAGCAGTGCGTGGGGGGTAGCCTACGAGCAGTACTTC
>-|TRBV4-1|TRBJ1-4|-
CASSHTYSDREKLFF
TGCGCCAGCAGCCATACGTACAGTGACCGAGAAAAACTGTTTTTT
>-|TRBV2|TRBJ1-1|-
CASRGLGGNTEAFF
TGTGCCAGCAGAGGGTTAGGGGGAAACACTGAAGCTTTCTTT
>-|TRBV6-1|TRBJ2-7|TRBD2
CASSREAQTSYEQYF
TGTGCCAGCAGTCGGGAGGCCCAAACTTCCTACGAGCAGTACTTC